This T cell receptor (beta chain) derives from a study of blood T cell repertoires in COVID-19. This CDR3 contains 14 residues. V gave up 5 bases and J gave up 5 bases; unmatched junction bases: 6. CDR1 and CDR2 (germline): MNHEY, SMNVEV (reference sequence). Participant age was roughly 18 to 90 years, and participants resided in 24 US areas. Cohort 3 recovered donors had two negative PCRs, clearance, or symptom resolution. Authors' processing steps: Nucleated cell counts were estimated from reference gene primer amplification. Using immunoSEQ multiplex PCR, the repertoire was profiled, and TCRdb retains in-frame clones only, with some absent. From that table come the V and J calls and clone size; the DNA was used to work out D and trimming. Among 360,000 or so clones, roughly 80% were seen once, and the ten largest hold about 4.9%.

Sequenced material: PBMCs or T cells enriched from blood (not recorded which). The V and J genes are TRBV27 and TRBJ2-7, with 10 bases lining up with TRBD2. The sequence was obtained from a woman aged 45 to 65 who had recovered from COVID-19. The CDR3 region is CASSRSGGMNEQYF. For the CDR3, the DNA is TGTGCCAGCAGTCGTAGCGGGGGGATGAACGAGCAGTACTTC.